The 12 T cell receptor beta chains below come from one sample, sequenced in a study of CD8+ T cells in alopecia areata. Once RNA had been extracted, it was reverse transcribed into cDNA to act as the sequencing template. Generated by immunoSEQ multiplex PCR, the TCRdb table keeps only in-frame clones and is missing some. The sample consists of roughly 100,000 clones, about nine tenths of them appearing once. The treatment here: oral pan-JAK inhibitor, 5-10 mg twice daily. Sequencing was performed on CD8+ T cells sorted from blood, taken at approximately week 30, from a patient treated with tofacitinib. These receptors were collected from a human donor with alopecia areata.

This clone was counted only a few times. The V call is TRBV29-1, the J call TRBJ1-1, with D tentatively TRBD1 (6 bases). The V gene lost 6 bases and the J gene lost 3 bases, with 8 bases spanning the gap. The CDR3 runs to 11 residues. The germline V gene has CDR1 SQVTM and CDR2 ANQGSEA. The CDR3 DNA reads as TGCAGCGTCTCAGGGGACACTGAAGCTTTCTTT. Its translation: CSVSGDTEAFF. The complete variable domain, with remaining parts taken from reference TRBV29-1 and TRBJ1-1, reads SAVISQKPSRDICQRGTSLTIQCQVDSQVTMMFWYRQQPGQSLTLIATANQGSEATYESGFVIDKFPISRPNLTFSTLTVSNMSPEDSSIYLCSVSGDTEAFFGQGTRLTVV.

The rearrangement links TRBV29-1 to TRBJ2-2, with D tentatively TRBD1 (6 bases). The germline CDR1 and CDR2 sequences are SQVTM and ANQGSEA. The CDR3 has 14 residues. Trimming removed 4 bases at V and 4 bases at J, with 13 bases between. CDR3 coding DNA: TGCAGCGTTGTAACAGGGATCAGCACCGGGGAGCTGTTTTTT. This encodes CSVVTGISTGELFF.

This chain connects TRBV9 to TRBJ1-2; no clear D gene. From germline, CDR1 is SGDLS and CDR2 YYNGEE. CDR3 length: 11 amino acids. Deletions cut 3 bases from V and 8 bases from J, with 8 bases between. The CDR3 is CASSALLGYTF. The CDR3 DNA is TGTGCCAGCAGCGCCTTACTGGGCTACACCTTC. Together with reference TRBV9 and TRBJ1-2, the CDR3 gives the full variable domain: DSGVTQTPKHLITATGQRVTLRCSPRSGDLSVYWYQQSLDQGLQFLIQYYNGEERAKGNILERFSAQQFPDLHSELNLSSLELGDSALYFCASSALLGYTFGSGTRLTVV.

This chain joins TRBV7-3 and TRBJ2-1; 9 positions agree with TRBD1. Trimming at V came to 5 bases and at J to 8 bases, leaving 10 bases not matched to a gene. The V gene's germline CDR1 is SGHTA and CDR2 FQGTGA. This CDR3 contains 15 residues. CDR3 amino acids: CASSRRDRVVDEQFF. DNA of the CDR3: TGTGCCAGCAGCCGCCGGGACAGGGTTGTCGATGAGCAGTTCTTC.

This chain uses TRBV19 with TRBJ2-7, with TRBD1 identical over 7 bases. Germline-derived CDR1 and CDR2 are LNHDA and SQIVND (reference sequence). The CDR3 contains 16 residues. Unmatched junction bases numbered 9, after V lost 3 bases and J lost 1 base. CDR3: CASSISDRVWSYEQYF. Written as DNA, the CDR3 is TGTGCCAGTAGTATTTCAGACAGGGTGTGGTCCTACGAGCAGTACTTC.

This chain joins TRBV9 and TRBJ1-1; a weak D match, TRBD1 (5 bases). This CDR3 is built from 12 residues. Germline assignment: CDR1 SGDLS and CDR2 YYNGEE. V was cut by 4 bases and J by 11 bases, with 15 bases left in between. The CDR3 here is CASSRTAGEAFF. The CDR3 DNA sequence: TGTGCCAGCAGCCGGACCGCGGGGGAGGCTTTCTTT.

The DNA for the CDR3 is TGCAGCGTCCCAAGAGGTGCTGAAGCTTTCTTT. It codes for CSVPRGAEAFF. The rearrangement joins TRBV29-1 to TRBJ1-1; D gene ambiguous. Germline V gene sequence: CDR1 SQVTM, CDR2 ANQGSEA. The CDR3 loop spans 11 amino acids. With 6 bases removed from V and 6 bases from J, the gap between germline ends came to 11 bases.

The chain recombines TRBV10-1 with TRBJ2-7; possibly TRBD1 for D (5 bases). V shed 1 base and J shed 6 bases, with 16 bases lying between them. This CDR3 has 15 residues. Per germline, CDR1 WNHNN and CDR2 SYGVQD (reference sequence). CDR3 nucleotide sequence: TGCGCCAGCAGTGAGTATGAGGCAGGGAATGGCGAGCAGTACTTC. The encoded protein is CASSEYEAGNGEQYF.

The chain uses TRBV4-1 and TRBJ1-5; TRBD1 might be the D (5 bases). The germline V and J ends were trimmed by 4 bases and 7 bases, with 11 bases remaining between them. This CDR3 is 13 amino acids long. The germline gives CDR1 MGHRA, CDR2 YSYEKL. This CDR3 reads CASSLGVLQPQHF. In DNA, the CDR3 is TGCGCCAGCAGCCTGGGGGTCCTCCAGCCCCAGCATTTT.

In its sample, this clone was seen a few times. The rearrangement joins TRBV23-1 to TRBJ2-7, with D hard to call. Being an ORF, TRBV23-1 has a function that is uncertain. Between the trimmed V and J ends, which lost 7 bases and 6 bases, there was a span of 22 bases. This CDR3 is 15 amino acids long. In DNA form, the CDR3 reads TGCGCCAGCACCCCAGTGGGCCCCCGGGTCCGCGAGCAGTACTTC. It specifies CASTPVGPRVREQYF.

CDR3 region: CASSQSSLSYEQYF. The CDR3 coding sequence is TGCGCCAGCAGTCAGAGCTCCCTCTCCTACGAGCAGTACTTC. The chain joins TRBV23-1 to TRBJ2-7; D not resolved. Being an ORF, TRBV23-1 has a function that is uncertain. Trimming cost V 3 bases and J 0 bases, with 9 bases left between them. CDR3 length: 14 residues.

The V call is TRBV9, the J call TRBJ1-2; D perhaps matches TRBD1 (6 bases). Germline-derived CDR1 and CDR2 are SGDLS and YYNGEE. The germline V and J ends were trimmed by 4 bases and 4 bases, with 14 bases remaining between them. The CDR3 has 14 amino acids. The CDR3 sequence: CASSLDSSPYGYTF. The DNA for the CDR3 is TGTGCCAGCAGCCTGGACAGCTCTCCCTATGGCTACACCTTC. The entire variable domain, with the rest obtained from reference TRBV9 and TRBJ1-2, is as follows: DSGVTQTPKHLITATGQRVTLRCSPRSGDLSVYWYQQSLDQGLQFLIQYYNGEERAKGNILERFSAQQFPDLHSELNLSSLELGDSALYFCASSLDSSPYGYTFGSGTRLTVV.